A selection of T cell receptor beta chains follows, all from one sample in a study of T cell repertoires in cytomegalovirus infection. TCRdb used MiXCR to reprocess the reads, holding one entry per CDR3 protein. The table shows more than 250,000 distinct CDR3 sequences, with 20% to 30% occurring only once. Antigens for these TCRs are unknown. The input for sequencing was cultured PBMCs, taken from culture after CMV antigen stimulation. The origin of the receptors is a human donor in good health (CMV status not recorded). Some clones in this sample may be carry-over from other donors' samples. CDR3s include the opening cysteine and the closing phenylalanine or tryptophan. A D gene is named only where the DNA matches it firmly. Size is omitted from some rows. Given values are once, few, many or a class for expanded clones.

J gene,V gene,D gene,clone size,CDR3 protein,CDR3 DNA
TRBJ1-3,TRBV6-6,-,once,CASEHGNTIYF,TGTGCCAGCGAACATGGAAACACCATATATTTT
TRBJ1-1,TRBV11-2,-,-,CASSLLEDTEAFF,TGTGCCAGCAGCTTACTCGAGGACACTGAAGCTTTCTTT
TRBJ2-1,TRBV7-2,TRBD2,many,CASSLIVSGSSYNEQFF,TGTGCCAGCAGCTTAATTGTTAGCGGGAGCTCCTACAATGAGCAGTTCTTC
TRBJ2-5,TRBV7-2,-,few,CASSLARSGVGETQYF,TGTGCCAGCAGCTTAGCGAGATCAGGGGTGGGGGAGACCCAGTACTTC
TRBJ2-7,TRBV28,TRBD2,-,CASKSGIEQYF,TGTGCCAGCAAGAGCGGGATCGAGCAGTACTTC
TRBJ2-3,TRBV7-2,TRBD2,-,CASSPRIAGGTDTQYF,TGTGCCAGCAGCCCCCGGATAGCGGGAGGCACAGATACGCAGTATTTT
TRBJ2-7,TRBV19,-,few,CASSIGRSYEQYF,TGTGCCAGTAGTATCGGGAGATCCTACGAGCAGTACTTC
TRBJ1-6,TRBV7-2,-,many,CASSTPGLKAGSPLHF,TGTGCCAGCAGCACTCCGGGCCTTAAGGCGGGTTCACCCCTCCACTTT
TRBJ2-7,TRBV7-2,TRBD2,-,CASSLISGGPYEQYF,TGTGCCAGCAGCTTGATCAGCGGGGGGCCCTACGAGCAGTACTTC
TRBJ2-3,TRBV24-1,-,-,CATSDSTVSTDTQYF,TGTGCCACCAGTGATTCCACAGTTAGCACAGATACGCAGTATTTT
TRBJ1-1,TRBV6-5,-,-,CASSYYQGRNAFF,TGTGCCAGCAGTTACTATCAGGGGCGCAATGCTTTCTTT
TRBJ1-4,TRBV20-1,TRBD1,many,CSAREWQGAEKLFF,TGCAGTGCTAGAGAATGGCAGGGGGCAGAAAAACTGTTTTTT
TRBJ2-1,TRBV27,TRBD2,-,CASSYLLAGRQFF,TGTGCCAGCAGTTATTTGCTAGCGGGAAGGCAGTTCTTC
TRBJ2-6,TRBV4-3,-,-,CASSQDVGSGANVLTF,TGCGCCAGCAGCCAAGACGTTGGCTCTGGGGCCAACGTCCTGACTTTC
TRBJ2-5,TRBV7-2,TRBD2,few,CASSAGTSGRWGGETQYF,TGTGCCAGCAGCGCCGGGACTAGCGGGAGGTGGGGGGGAGAGACCCAGTACTTC
TRBJ2-2,TRBV11-3,-,-,CASLGRSGFGELFF,TGTGCCAGCCTCGGACGGTCAGGTTTCGGGGAGCTGTTTTTT
TRBJ2-2,TRBV19,-,-,CASIYKGTQNTGELFF,TGTGCCAGTATTTATAAAGGGACACAGAACACCGGGGAGCTGTTTTTT
TRBJ1-2,TRBV7-2,-,-,CASSLDGERNYGYTF,TGTGCCAGCAGCTTAGATGGGGAGAGGAACTATGGCTACACCTTC
TRBJ2-7,TRBV5-4,TRBD2,-,CASSPTSGTLYEQYF,TGTGCCAGCAGTCCGACTAGCGGTACACTCTACGAGCAGTACTTC
TRBJ2-3,TRBV6-4,TRBD2,-,CASSEDGRAFVDTQYF,TGTGCCAGCAGTGAGGACGGGAGGGCCTTCGTGGATACGCAGTATTTT
TRBJ2-7,TRBV6-1,-,-,CASSEYWEGAEQYF,TGTGCCAGCAGTGAATATTGGGAGGGGGCCGAGCAGTACTTC
TRBJ2-1,TRBV20-1,-,few,CSARNRAETYNEQFF,TGCAGTGCTAGGAATCGGGCGGAAACCTACAATGAGCAGTTCTTC
TRBJ1-5,TRBV15,-,-,CATSKQTLSNQPQHF,TGTGCCACCAGCAAACAGACGTTAAGCAATCAGCCCCAGCATTTT
TRBJ2-7,TRBV6-6,TRBD2,-,CASSYSPSGVHSYEQYF,TGTGCCAGCAGTTACTCGCCTAGCGGGGTACACTCCTACGAGCAGTACTTC
TRBJ2-7,TRBV10-3,TRBD1,once,CAISPGGNNEQYF,TGTGCCATCAGTCCAGGGGGCAACAACGAGCAGTACTTC
TRBJ2-3,TRBV20-1,TRBD2,-,CSASRTSGGTDTQYF,TGCAGTGCTAGTCGGACTAGCGGAGGCACAGATACGCAGTATTTT
TRBJ2-7,TRBV6-2/TRBV6-3,-,few,CASSAGILYEQYF,TGTGCCAGCTCCGCCGGCATTTTGTACGAGCAGTACTTC
TRBJ1-3,TRBV2,-,once,CASSDRFLSGNTIYF,TGTGCCAGCAGCGACAGGTTCCTCTCGGGAAACACCATATATTTT
TRBJ2-2,TRBV28,TRBD1,few,CASSRRTGNTGELFF,TGTGCCAGCAGTCGCCGGACAGGGAACACCGGGGAGCTGTTTTTT
TRBJ1-4,TRBV10-3,TRBD1,few,CAINLAPPGTAIEKLFF,TGTGCCATCAATTTAGCTCCACCCGGGACAGCTATTGAAAAACTGTTTTTT
TRBJ1-1,TRBV6-1,-,-,CASSRTLYTEAFF,TGTGCCAGCAGTAGAACTCTATATACTGAAGCTTTCTTT
TRBJ2-2,TRBV6-2/TRBV6-3,TRBD1,-,CASSYSARTGHTGELFF,TGTGCCAGCAGTTACTCGGCGAGGACAGGGCACACCGGGGAGCTGTTTTTT
TRBJ1-1,TRBV7-9,-,-,CASRTGLGTTEAFF,TGTGCCAGCAGGACGGGGCTCGGAACCACTGAAGCTTTCTTT
TRBJ1-2,TRBV7-2,-,many,CASRPSRGQNGYTF,TGTGCCAGCAGACCCTCCCGGGGGCAGAATGGCTACACCTTC
TRBJ1-5,TRBV7-2,-,-,CTSSQGPLGGNQPQHF,TGTACCAGCAGCCAAGGTCCTTTGGGGGGAAATCAGCCCCAGCATTTT
TRBJ2-3,TRBV7-8,TRBD2,-,CASSARLAGGPGTQYF,TGTGCCAGCAGCGCCCGCCTAGCGGGAGGTCCTGGGACGCAGTATTTT
TRBJ1-2,TRBV5-6,-,-,CASSLWSTDGYTF,TGTGCCAGCAGCTTATGGTCTACCGATGGCTACACCTTC
TRBJ2-5,TRBV7-2,-,-,CASSYSFQETQYF,TGTGCCAGCAGCTACAGCTTCCAAGAGACCCAGTACTTC
TRBJ2-5,TRBV7-2,TRBD2,many,CASSPSIGSGKGTQYF,TGTGCCAGCAGCCCAAGTATCGGTAGCGGGAAGGGGACCCAGTACTTC
TRBJ2-1,TRBV30,-,-,CAWSVARLGPFEQFF,TGTGCCTGGAGTGTAGCGAGACTAGGCCCATTTGAGCAGTTCTTC
TRBJ2-5,TRBV7-9,-,many,CASSLVGGGGETQYF,TGTGCCAGCAGCTTAGTTGGTGGAGGGGGAGAGACCCAGTACTTC
TRBJ2-3,TRBV15,-,-,CATGLGPLSADTQYF,TGTGCCACCGGGTTGGGGCCTTTAAGCGCAGATACGCAGTATTTT
TRBJ2-7,TRBV29-1,TRBD1,few,CSVQPRGLEQYF,TGCAGCGTCCAACCCAGGGGGCTCGAGCAGTACTTC
TRBJ2-5,TRBV19,-,-,CASRPSITTETQYF,TGTGCCAGTAGGCCCTCGATAACGACTGAGACCCAGTACTTC
TRBJ1-1,TRBV6-5,-,many,CASSYSTGAVAFF,TGTGCCAGCAGTTACTCTACTGGAGCTGTCGCTTTCTTT
TRBJ2-2,TRBV3-1,-,few,CASSIGSGNTGELFF,TGTGCCAGCAGCATCGGGAGCGGGAACACCGGGGAGCTGTTTTTT
TRBJ2-4,TRBV4-1,-,few,CASSQDIGKNIQYF,TGCGCCAGCAGCCAAGATATCGGTAAAAACATTCAGTACTTC
TRBJ2-1,TRBV19,TRBD2,few,CASTRPGRNEQFF,TGTGCCAGTACCCGACCCGGGAGGAATGAGCAGTTCTTC
TRBJ1-2,TRBV7-2,-,many,CASSRAGGGYTF,TGTGCCAGCAGCCGCGCCGGGGGAGGCTACACCTTC
TRBJ1-4,TRBV28,TRBD1,few,CASSQTGTGNEKLFF,TGTGCCAGCAGCCAAACCGGGACAGGGAACGAAAAACTGTTTTTT
TRBJ2-7,TRBV9,-,few,CASSLGPPHEQYF,TGTGCCAGCAGTCTTGGGCCTCCCCACGAGCAGTACTTC
TRBJ1-5,TRBV11-3,-,few,CASSRGNNQPQHF,TGTGCCAGCAGTAGGGGGAACAATCAGCCCCAGCATTTT
TRBJ2-1,TRBV18,-,few,CASSRGLSGDEQFF,TGTGCCAGCTCACGCGGACTATCGGGGGATGAGCAGTTCTTC
TRBJ2-7,TRBV7-2,TRBD2,many,CASSSRTSGDRYEQYF,TGTGCCAGCAGCTCCCGGACTAGCGGGGACCGCTACGAGCAGTACTTC
TRBJ2-1,TRBV7-7,-,few,CASSSDQSSYNEQFF,TGTGCCAGCAGCTCCGACCAGAGCTCCTACAATGAGCAGTTCTTC
TRBJ2-3,TRBV6-2/TRBV6-3,TRBD2,-,CASSYRSSGRRDTQYF,TGTGCCAGCAGTTACCGGTCTAGCGGGAGGAGGGATACGCAGTATTTT
TRBJ2-2,TRBV12-3/TRBV12-4,TRBD2,-,CASPPGLAPGELFF,TGTGCCAGCCCCCCAGGACTAGCGCCCGGGGAGCTGTTTTTT